The 27 T cell receptor beta chains below all came from one sample that was sequenced in a study of blood T cell repertoires in COVID-19. Data came from immunoSEQ multiplex PCR; TCRdb stores just in-frame clones and leaves some out. Counted here are around 250,000 clones, over 80% occurring once; the ten biggest clones make up around 1%. Sequenced input: PBMCs or T cells enriched from blood (not recorded which). These receptors were taken from a man aged 45-65 years who had been exposed to COVID-19.

This clone was seen only a few times. The rearrangement uses TRBV4-1 and TRBJ1-4; D perhaps matches TRBD1 (6 bases). This CDR3 contains 15 residues. Germline CDR1 and CDR2: MGHRA and YSYEKL. V was clipped by 3 bases and J by 4 bases, with 12 bases between them. CDR3 in amino acids: CASSQPGRGNEKLFF. DNA of the CDR3: TGCGCCAGCAGCCAGCCGGGCAGGGGTAATGAAAAACTGTTTTTT.

The genes are TRBV28 and TRBJ2-3; 11 nucleotides align to TRBD2. After removal of 2 bases from V and 7 bases from J, the junction contained 8 bases not matched to a gene. The CDR3 contains 16 residues. Germline V gene sequence: CDR1 MDHEN, CDR2 SYDVKM. CDR3 sequence: CASSLDIAGGPYTQYF. In DNA form, the CDR3 reads TGTGCCAGCAGTTTAGATATAGCGGGAGGGCCCTATACGCAGTATTTT.

With regard to this clone: The junction does not match germline at one end; this may be a read error. The V call is TRBV12-3 or TRBV12-4, the J call TRBJ1-1; no definite D call. The CDR3 spans 11 residues. CDR3 coding DNA: TGTGCCAGCACCCGTGACACCTACGGTTACTTT. This sequence encodes CASTRDTYGYF.

This rearrangement joins TRBV5-1 to TRBJ2-1; 8 bases map to TRBD1. The ends lost 3 bases at V and 2 bases at J; junction bases unmatched: 4. Germline V CDR1 and CDR2: SGHRS, YFSETQ. The CDR3 runs 15 residues. The CDR3 DNA is TGCGCCAGCAGCTCAGGGACAGGTACCTACAATGAGCAGTTCTTC. This sequence encodes CASSSGTGTYNEQFF. Full variable domain (rest looked up from reference TRBV5-1 and TRBJ2-1): KAGVTQTPRYLIKTRGQQVTLSCSPISGHRSVSWYQQTPGQGLQFLFEYFSETQRNKGNFPGRFSGRQFSNSRSEMNVSTLELGDSALYLCASSSGTGTYNEQFFGPGTRLTVL.

This clone was counted once. This rearrangement joins TRBV5-4 to TRBJ1-3; maybe TRBD1 (5 bases). Germline CDR1 reads SGHNT; CDR2 reads YYREEE (reference sequence). V was trimmed by 7 bases and J by 0 bases, leaving 11 bases between them. This CDR3 region has 14 residues. The CDR3 DNA is TGTGCCAGCGCCCAGGGTCTCTCTGGAAACACCATATATTTT. It specifies CASAQGLSGNTIYF.

The chain combines TRBV7-2 with TRBJ2-5; 11 nucleotides line up with TRBD2. The CDR3 is 16 amino acids. V gave up 4 bases and J gave up 5 bases; unmatched junction bases: 9. Germline V gene lookup returns CDR1 SGHTA and CDR2 FQGNSA. This CDR3 is CASSSLAGGPYETQYF. CDR3 in DNA: TGTGCCAGCAGCTCCTTAGCGGGAGGGCCTTACGAGACCCAGTACTTC.

The V call is TRBV20-1, the J call TRBJ1-1, with a tentative D call TRBD1 (6 bases). The CDR3 runs to 14 residues. CDR1 and CDR2 from the germline V gene are DFQATT and SNEGSKA (reference sequence). Trimming cost V 3 bases and J 1 base, with 12 bases left between them. The CDR3 spells CSASWGGPNTEAFF. The CDR3 region has the DNA TGCAGTGCTAGTTGGGGGGGGCCGAACACTGAAGCTTTCTTT.

The chain carries TRBV6-5 and TRBJ2-3, with D maybe TRBD2 (6 bases). Deletions cut 4 bases from V and 1 base from J, with 15 bases between. Germline V gene data show CDR1 as MNHEY and CDR2 as SVGAGI. The CDR3 length is 16 residues. The CDR3 protein is CASSSWRRGGTDTQYF. The DNA for the CDR3 is TGTGCCAGCAGTTCCTGGCGGAGGGGTGGCACAGATACGCAGTATTTT.

The chain combines TRBV27 with TRBJ2-7, with TRBD2 identical over 9 bases. CDR1 MNHEY and CDR2 SMNVEV come from the germline V gene (reference sequence). J lost 3 bases, V lost 2 bases, and 2 bases had no gene match. The CDR3 sequence is 14 residues long. The chain's CDR3 is CASSLRRGGYEQYF. In DNA form, the CDR3 reads TGTGCCAGCAGTTTACGGCGGGGGGGCTACGAGCAGTACTTC.

The chain carries TRBV30 and TRBJ1-2; D remains unclear. V was clipped by 6 bases and J by 4 bases, with 12 bases between them. Germline CDR1 reads GTSNPN; CDR2 reads SVGIG (reference sequence). The CDR3 has 12 amino acids. The CDR3 region is CACVSGVYGYTF. CDR3 in DNA: TGTGCCTGCGTATCTGGAGTCTATGGCTACACCTTC.

CDR3 sequence: CASSLPRDRSYNEQFF. CDR3 coding DNA: TGCGCCAGCAGCTTACCCCGGGACAGGAGCTACAATGAGCAGTTCTTC. The chain carries TRBV5-1 and TRBJ2-1; 8 nucleotides match TRBD1. The V gene end was trimmed by 2 bases and the J gene end by 3 bases; junction bases not matched to a gene: 7. The V gene's germline CDR1 is SGHRS and CDR2 YFSETQ. The CDR3 covers 16 residues.

The chain links TRBV6-5 to TRBJ1-5; TRBD1 matches 12 bases. The germline gives CDR1 MNHEY, CDR2 SVGAGI. Trimming at V came to 6 bases and at J to 5 bases, leaving 5 bases not matched to a gene. The CDR3 contains 15 residues. CDR3 nucleotide sequence: TGTGCCAGCAGCCGGGACAGGGGGCAACATCAGCCCCAGCATTTT. This gives the protein CASSRDRGQHQPQHF.

The chain couples TRBV27 to TRBJ1-2; TRBD1 is a possible D gene (5 bases). Germline V gives CDR1 MNHEY, CDR2 SMNVEV (reference sequence). Trimming stripped 6 bases from V and 2 bases from J, with 16 bases between. The length of the CDR3 is 15 residues. The DNA for the CDR3 is TGTGCCAGCAGCTCCTTGGGGCTCTTGAACTATGGCTACACCTTC. Its translation: CASSSLGLLNYGYTF.

The V and J genes are TRBV27 and TRBJ1-5; a weak D match, TRBD1 (5 bases). The V gene lost 7 bases and the J gene lost 2 bases, with 12 bases spanning the gap. In germline, CDR1 is MNHEY, CDR2 SMNVEV (reference sequence). The CDR3 is made up of 14 amino acids. The CDR3 sequence is CASTKLTGNQPQHF. CDR3 DNA sequence: TGTGCCAGCACTAAACTGACAGGCAATCAGCCCCAGCATTTT.

This clone has a handful of counts. This chain uses TRBV4-2 with TRBJ1-6; D not resolved. The CDR3 extends over 13 amino acids. V gave up 0 bases and J gave up 11 bases, with 8 bases separating them. CDR1 is LGHNA, CDR2 YNFKEQ, per germline. The CDR3 nucleotides are TGTGCCAGCAGCCAAGAGCCCGGGACACCCCTCCACTTT. This encodes CASSQEPGTPLHF.

This clone was picked up a small number of times. The rearrangement links TRBV18 to TRBJ1-2, with TRBD1 matching over 9 bases. This CDR3 has 17 residues. The V gene end was trimmed by 0 bases and the J gene end by 8 bases; junction bases not matched to a gene: 13. Germline CDR1 and CDR2: KGHSH and LQKENI. Here the CDR3 reads CASSPPGTGLPSSGYTF. CDR3 DNA sequence: TGTGCCAGCTCACCACCAGGGACAGGGCTCCCCTCGTCCGGCTACACCTTC.

This chain joins TRBV6-5 and TRBJ2-3; possible D gene TRBD2, 6 bases. The CDR3 contains 14 residues. Deletions cut 6 bases from V and 2 bases from J, with 12 bases between. Germline V CDR1 and CDR2: MNHEY, SVGAGI. CDR3 coding DNA: TGTGCCAGCAGAAGCGGGCTTTCCACAGATACGCAGTATTTT. It encodes CASRSGLSTDTQYF.

The chain has TRBV6-5 and TRBJ1-5, with D maybe TRBD1 (6 bases). The CDR3 has 14 amino acids. Germline CDR1 MNHEY, CDR2 SVGAGI. V was clipped by 7 bases and J by 5 bases, with 15 bases between them. The CDR3 DNA reads as TGTGCCAGCACGGCGGGGGCAGCGGATCAGCCCCAGCATTTT. Translated, it gives CASTAGAADQPQHF.

The chain carries TRBV7-2 and TRBJ1-2, with 7 bases identical to TRBD1. Per germline, CDR1 SGHTA and CDR2 FQGNSA. With 7 bases clipped from V and 4 bases from J, the junction kept 12 bases outside the gene matches. The CDR3 covers 15 residues. Written as DNA, the CDR3 is TGTGCCAGCACCCTACAGGGGACTGGCCTCTATGGCTACACCTTC. As protein: CASTLQGTGLYGYTF.

The chain couples TRBV28 to TRBJ1-2; a possible D gene is TRBD1 (5 bases). V dropped 6 bases and J dropped 1 base, with 15 bases sitting between them. The CDR3 is 15 amino acids. CDR1 is MDHEN, CDR2 SYDVKM, per germline. The CDR3 loop is CASRLRQGLNYGYTF. CDR3 DNA: TGTGCCAGCAGGCTGAGGCAGGGCCTTAACTATGGCTACACCTTC.

The chain employs TRBV7-2 and TRBJ2-2; D gene ambiguous. Deletions cut 7 bases from V and 2 bases from J, with 11 bases between. Germline CDR1 SGHTA, CDR2 FQGNSA. This CDR3 comprises 14 residues. This CDR3 reads CASNTQRNTGELFF. CDR3 nucleotide sequence: TGTGCCAGCAACACACAGAGAAACACCGGGGAGCTGTTTTTT.

The rearrangement uses TRBV21-1 and TRBJ1-6; TRBD1, the table's D call, was not compared with the DNA. TRBV21-1 corresponds to a pseudogene. This CDR3 has 16 residues. CDR3 nucleotide sequence: TGTGCCAGCAGCAAAAGACGGAGGGGGCGTAATTCACCCCTCCACTTT. It encodes CASSKRRRGRNSPLHF.

The chain has TRBV5-1 and TRBJ1-6; 9 nucleotides agree with TRBD1. Germline V CDR1 and CDR2: SGHRS, YFSETQ. V shed 2 bases and J 7 bases; nucleotides not matched to a gene: 4. This CDR3 spans 15 amino acids. This chain's CDR3 is CASSLGTGRNSPLHF. The CDR3 DNA sequence: TGCGCCAGCAGCTTAGGGACAGGGCGAAATTCACCCCTCCACTTT. The whole variable domain, filled in from reference TRBV5-1 and TRBJ1-6, reads KAGVTQTPRYLIKTRGQQVTLSCSPISGHRSVSWYQQTPGQGLQFLFEYFSETQRNKGNFPGRFSGRQFSNSRSEMNVSTLELGDSALYLCASSLGTGRNSPLHFGNGTRLTVT.

V gene TRBV11-2 combines with J gene TRBJ2-1; TRBD1 is a possible D gene (6 bases). Germline loops: CDR1 SGHAT, CDR2 FQNNGV. Trimming left V 6 bases short and J 5 bases short, with 11 bases between. The CDR3 has 13 residues. CDR3 nucleotides: TGTGCCAGCAGGTTTGGACAGAACAATGAGCAGTTCTTC. This encodes CASRFGQNNEQFF.

This clone has a handful of counts. This rearrangement joins TRBV28 to TRBJ1-2; D ambiguous. The V end lost 4 bases, the J end lost 6 bases, and 18 bases lay between the germline ends. CDR1 and CDR2 (germline): MDHEN, SYDVKM. The CDR3 is 15 residues long. In DNA, the CDR3 is TGTGCCAGCAGTTCGCCCCCTCAGGTCGGGGATGGCTACACCTTC. Its translation: CASSSPPQVGDGYTF.

The chain couples TRBV24-1 to TRBJ2-3; D is perhaps TRBD1 (6 bases). Trimming cost V 4 bases and J 2 bases, with 12 bases left between them. This CDR3 region has 15 residues. Germline loops: CDR1 KGHDR, CDR2 SFDVKD. The CDR3: CATSEGQGYTDTQYF. CDR3 nucleotides: TGTGCCACCAGTGAAGGGCAGGGGTACACAGATACGCAGTATTTT.

V and J are TRBV3-1 (or the pseudogene TRBV3-2) and TRBJ2-1; 8 bases line up with TRBD2. After removal of 5 bases from V and 7 bases from J, the junction contained 7 bases not matched to a gene. The CDR3 contains 14 residues. Germline V gene sequence: CDR1 LGHDT, CDR2 YNNKEL (reference sequence). The CDR3 DNA sequence: TGTGCCAGCAGCTTCCAGGGACTAGTGAATGAGCAGTTCTTC. It is translated as CASSFQGLVNEQFF.